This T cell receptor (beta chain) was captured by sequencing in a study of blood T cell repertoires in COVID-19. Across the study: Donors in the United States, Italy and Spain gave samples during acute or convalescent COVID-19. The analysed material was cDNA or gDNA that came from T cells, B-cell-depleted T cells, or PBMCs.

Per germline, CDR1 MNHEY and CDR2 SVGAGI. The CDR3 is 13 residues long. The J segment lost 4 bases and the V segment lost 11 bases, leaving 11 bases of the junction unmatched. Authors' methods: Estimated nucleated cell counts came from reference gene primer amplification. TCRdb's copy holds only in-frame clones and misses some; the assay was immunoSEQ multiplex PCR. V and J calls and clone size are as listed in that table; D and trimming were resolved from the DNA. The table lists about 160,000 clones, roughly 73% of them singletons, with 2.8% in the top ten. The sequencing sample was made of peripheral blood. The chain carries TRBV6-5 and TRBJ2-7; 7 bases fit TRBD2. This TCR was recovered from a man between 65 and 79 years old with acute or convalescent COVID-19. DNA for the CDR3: TGTGCCTCAGGCCCAGCGGGAAGTTACGAGCAGTACTTC. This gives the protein CASGPAGSYEQYF.